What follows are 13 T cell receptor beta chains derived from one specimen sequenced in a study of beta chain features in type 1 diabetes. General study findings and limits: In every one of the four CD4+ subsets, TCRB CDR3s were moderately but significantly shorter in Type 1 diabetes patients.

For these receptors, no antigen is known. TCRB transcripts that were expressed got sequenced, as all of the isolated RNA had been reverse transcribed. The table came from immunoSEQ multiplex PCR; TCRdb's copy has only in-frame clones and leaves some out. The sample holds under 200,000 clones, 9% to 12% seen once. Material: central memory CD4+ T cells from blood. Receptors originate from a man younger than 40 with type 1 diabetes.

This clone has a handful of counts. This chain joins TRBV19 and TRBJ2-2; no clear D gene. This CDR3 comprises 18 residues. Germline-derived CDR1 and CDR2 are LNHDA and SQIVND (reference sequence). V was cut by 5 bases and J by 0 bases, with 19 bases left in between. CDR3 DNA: TGTGCCAGTAGTCTCACCAACCCAGTTCGCACGAACACCGGGGAGCTGTTTTTT. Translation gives CASSLTNPVRTNTGELFF.

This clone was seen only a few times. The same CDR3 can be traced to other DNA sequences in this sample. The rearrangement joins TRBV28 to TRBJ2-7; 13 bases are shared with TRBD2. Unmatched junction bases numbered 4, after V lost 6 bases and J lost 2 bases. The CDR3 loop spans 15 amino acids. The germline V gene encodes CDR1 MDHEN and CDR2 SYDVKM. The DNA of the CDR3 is TGTGCCAGCAGCCCACTAGCGGGAGGGCCCTACGAGCAGTACTTC. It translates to CASSPLAGGPYEQYF.

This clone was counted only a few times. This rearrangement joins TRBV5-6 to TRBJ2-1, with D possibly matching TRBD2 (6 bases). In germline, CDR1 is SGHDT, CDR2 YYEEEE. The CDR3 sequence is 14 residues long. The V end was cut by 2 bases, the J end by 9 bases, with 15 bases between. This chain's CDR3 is CASSFGREWGEQFF. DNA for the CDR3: TGTGCCAGCAGCTTCGGTCGGGAGTGGGGTGAGCAGTTCTTC.

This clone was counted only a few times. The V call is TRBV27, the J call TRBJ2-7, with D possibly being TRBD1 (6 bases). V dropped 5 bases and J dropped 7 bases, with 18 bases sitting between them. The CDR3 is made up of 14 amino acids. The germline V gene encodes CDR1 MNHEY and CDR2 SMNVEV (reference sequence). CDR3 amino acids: CASSPRVGQLEQYF. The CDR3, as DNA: TGTGCCAGCAGTCCCCGAGTAGGACAGCTTGAGCAGTACTTC.

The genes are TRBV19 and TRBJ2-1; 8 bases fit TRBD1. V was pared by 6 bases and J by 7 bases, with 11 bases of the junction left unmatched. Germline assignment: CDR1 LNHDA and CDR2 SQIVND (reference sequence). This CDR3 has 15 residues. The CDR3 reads CASRVGTGSRNEQFF. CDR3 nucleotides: TGTGCCAGTAGAGTCGGGACAGGTAGCCGAAATGAGCAGTTCTTC.

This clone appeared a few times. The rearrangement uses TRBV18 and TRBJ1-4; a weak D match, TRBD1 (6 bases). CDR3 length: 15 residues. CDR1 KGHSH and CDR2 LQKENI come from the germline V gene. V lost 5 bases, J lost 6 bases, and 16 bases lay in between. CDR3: CASSTNRAQDEKLFF. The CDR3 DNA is TGTGCCAGCTCAACTAACAGGGCCCAGGATGAAAAACTGTTTTTT.

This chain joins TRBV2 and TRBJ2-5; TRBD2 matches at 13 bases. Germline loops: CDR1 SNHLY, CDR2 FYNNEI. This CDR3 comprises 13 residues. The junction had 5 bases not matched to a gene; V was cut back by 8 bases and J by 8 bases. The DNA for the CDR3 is TGTGCCAGCGGGGGACTAGCGGGATTTACCCAGTACTTC. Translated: CASGGLAGFTQYF.

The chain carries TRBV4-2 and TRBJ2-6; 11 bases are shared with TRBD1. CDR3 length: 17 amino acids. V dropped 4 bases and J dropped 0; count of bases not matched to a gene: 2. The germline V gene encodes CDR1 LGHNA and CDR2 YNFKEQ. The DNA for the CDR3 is TGTGCCAGCAGCCCAGGGACAGGGGGCTCTGGGGCCAACGTCCTGACTTTC. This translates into CASSPGTGGSGANVLTF.

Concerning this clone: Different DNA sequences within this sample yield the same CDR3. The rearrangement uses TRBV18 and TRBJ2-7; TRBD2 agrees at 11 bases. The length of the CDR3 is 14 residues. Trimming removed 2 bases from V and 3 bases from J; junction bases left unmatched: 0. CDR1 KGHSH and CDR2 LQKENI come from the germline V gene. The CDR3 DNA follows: TGTGCCAGCTCACCAACTAGCGGGAGCTACGAGCAGTACTTC. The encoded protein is CASSPTSGSYEQYF. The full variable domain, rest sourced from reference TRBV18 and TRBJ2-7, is NAGVMQNPRHLVRRRGQEARLRCSPMKGHSHVYWYRQLPEEGLKFMVYLQKENIIDESGMPKERFSAEFPKEGPSILRIQQVVRGDSAAYFCASSPTSGSYEQYFGPGTRLTVT.

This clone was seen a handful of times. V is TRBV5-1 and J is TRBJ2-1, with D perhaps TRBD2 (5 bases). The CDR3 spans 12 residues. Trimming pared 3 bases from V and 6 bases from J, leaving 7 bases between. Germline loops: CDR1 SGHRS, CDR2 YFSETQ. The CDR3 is CASSSDSNEQFF. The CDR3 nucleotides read TGCGCCAGCAGCTCGGACTCCAATGAGCAGTTCTTC.

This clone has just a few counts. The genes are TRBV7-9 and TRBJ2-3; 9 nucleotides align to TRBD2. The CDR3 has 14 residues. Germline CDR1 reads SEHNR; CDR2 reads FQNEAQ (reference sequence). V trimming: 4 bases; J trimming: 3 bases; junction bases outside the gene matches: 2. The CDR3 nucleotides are TGTGCCAGCAGCTATAGCGGGAGAACAGATACGCAGTATTTT. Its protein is CASSYSGRTDTQYF.

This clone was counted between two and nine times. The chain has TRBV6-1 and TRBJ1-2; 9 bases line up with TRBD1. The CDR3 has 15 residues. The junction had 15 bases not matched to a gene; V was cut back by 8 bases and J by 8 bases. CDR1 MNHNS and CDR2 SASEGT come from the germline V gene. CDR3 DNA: TGTGCCAGCCTTAGGGACAGGGCGGCGGTACGGGGCTACACCTTC. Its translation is CASLRDRAAVRGYTF.

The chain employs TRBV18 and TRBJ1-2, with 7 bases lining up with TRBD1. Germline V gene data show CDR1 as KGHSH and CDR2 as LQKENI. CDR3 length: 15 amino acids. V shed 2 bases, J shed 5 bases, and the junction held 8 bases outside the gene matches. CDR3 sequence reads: CASSPGGDRIYGYTF. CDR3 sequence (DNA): TGTGCCAGCTCACCAGGCGGGGACAGAATTTATGGCTACACCTTC. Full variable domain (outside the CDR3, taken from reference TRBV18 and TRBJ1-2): NAGVMQNPRHLVRRRGQEARLRCSPMKGHSHVYWYRQLPEEGLKFMVYLQKENIIDESGMPKERFSAEFPKEGPSILRIQQVVRGDSAAYFCASSPGGDRIYGYTFGSGTRLTVV.